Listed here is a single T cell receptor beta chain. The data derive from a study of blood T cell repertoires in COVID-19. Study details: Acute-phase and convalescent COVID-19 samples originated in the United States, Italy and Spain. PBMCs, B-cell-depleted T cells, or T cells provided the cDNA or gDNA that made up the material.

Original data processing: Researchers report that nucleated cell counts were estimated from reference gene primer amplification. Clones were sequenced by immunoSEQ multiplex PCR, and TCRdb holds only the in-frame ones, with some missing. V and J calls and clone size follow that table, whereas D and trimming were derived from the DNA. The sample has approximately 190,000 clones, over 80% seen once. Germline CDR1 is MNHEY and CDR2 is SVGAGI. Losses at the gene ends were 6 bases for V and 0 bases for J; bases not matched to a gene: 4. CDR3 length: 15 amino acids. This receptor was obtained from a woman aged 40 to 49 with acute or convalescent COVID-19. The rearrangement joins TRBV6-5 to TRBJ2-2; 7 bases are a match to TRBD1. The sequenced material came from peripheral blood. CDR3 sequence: CASSAGTANTGELFF. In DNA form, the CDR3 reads TGTGCCAGCAGCGCCGGGACAGCGAACACCGGGGAGCTGTTTTTT.